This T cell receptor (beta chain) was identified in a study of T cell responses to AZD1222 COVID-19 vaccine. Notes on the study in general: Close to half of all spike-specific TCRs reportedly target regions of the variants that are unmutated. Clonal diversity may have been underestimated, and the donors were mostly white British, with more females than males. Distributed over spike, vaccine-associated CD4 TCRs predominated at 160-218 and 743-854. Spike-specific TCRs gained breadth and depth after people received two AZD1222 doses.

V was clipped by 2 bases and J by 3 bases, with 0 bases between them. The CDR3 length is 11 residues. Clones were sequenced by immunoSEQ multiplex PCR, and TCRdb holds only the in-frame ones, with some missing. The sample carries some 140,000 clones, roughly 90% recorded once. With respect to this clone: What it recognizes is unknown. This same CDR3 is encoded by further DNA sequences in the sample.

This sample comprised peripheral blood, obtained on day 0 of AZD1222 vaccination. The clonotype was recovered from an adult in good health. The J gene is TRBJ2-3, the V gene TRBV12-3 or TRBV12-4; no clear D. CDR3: CASSLTDTQYF. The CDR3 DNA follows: TGTGCCAGCAGTTTAACAGATACGCAGTATTTT.